Shown below are 9 T cell receptor beta chains from a single sample sequenced in a study of OX40 agonist ivuxolimab in advanced cancers. The protocol was immunoSEQ multiplex PCR, while the TCRdb copy is restricted to in-frame clones and leaves out a portion. The sample shows about 67,000 clones, approximately 89% of them seen only once. The sequenced sample was CD4+ or CD8+ T cells sorted from blood, obtained in a trial of the OX40 agonist ivuxolimab. These receptors were taken from an adult with an advanced solid tumor such as melanoma, head and neck, liver or kidney cancer.

V gene TRBV7-2 combines with J gene TRBJ1-2; 8 nucleotides match TRBD1. Germline V gene data show CDR1 as SGHTA and CDR2 as FQGNSA. This CDR3 has 14 residues. The V gene end was trimmed by 5 bases and the J gene end by 7 bases; junction bases not matched to a gene: 9. In DNA form, the CDR3 reads TGTGCCAGCAGCCTCTCGGACAGGGCAAGTGGCTACACCTTC. Encoded protein: CASSLSDRASGYTF.

J is TRBJ2-7 and V is TRBV6-5; TRBD2 matches at 7 bases. The CDR3 sequence is 13 residues long. Germline V CDR1 and CDR2: MNHEY, SVGAGI. V was clipped by 2 bases and J by 3 bases; unmatched bases: 1. Here the CDR3 DNA reads TGTGCCAGCAGTTACAGGGAGGGCTACGAGCAGTACTTC. Translated, it gives CASSYREGYEQYF.

This chain links TRBV6-5 with TRBJ2-5; tentatively, D is TRBD1 (5 bases). Between the trimmed V and J ends, which lost 6 bases and 5 bases, there was a span of 13 bases. The CDR3 contains 13 residues. Germline CDR1 and CDR2: MNHEY and SVGAGI. The CDR3 DNA reads as TGTGCCAGCAGAACAACAGGATCGGAGACCCAGTACTTC. It yields the protein CASRTTGSETQYF.

This clone showed up just once. The chain employs TRBV5-1 and TRBJ2-1; 7 bases are shared with TRBD1. The CDR3 spans 19 residues. Unmatched junction bases numbered 12, after V lost 0 bases and J lost 0 bases. Looked up from germline, CDR1 is SGHRS and CDR2 is YFSETQ. CDR3 protein: CASSLAGQLAASSYNEQFF. The CDR3 DNA reads as TGCGCCAGCAGCTTGGCGGGACAGTTAGCCGCGAGCTCCTACAATGAGCAGTTCTTC. The full variable domain, with the rest looked up from reference TRBV5-1 and TRBJ2-1, is KAGVTQTPRYLIKTRGQQVTLSCSPISGHRSVSWYQQTPGQGLQFLFEYFSETQRNKGNFPGRFSGRQFSNSRSEMNVSTLELGDSALYLCASSLAGQLAASSYNEQFFGPGTRLTVL.

This chain uses TRBV19 with TRBJ2-7, with 7 bases lining up with TRBD2. Germline assignment: CDR1 LNHDA and CDR2 SQIVND (reference sequence). CDR3 length: 14 amino acids. The J segment lost 3 bases and the V segment lost 9 bases, leaving 11 bases of the junction unmatched. CDR3 in DNA: TGTGCCAGCGGAAGAGAGGGAGGGTTCTACGAGCAGTACTTC. It yields the protein CASGREGGFYEQYF.

J is TRBJ2-3 and V is TRBV7-9, with a weak D call TRBD1 (5 bases). CDR1 is SEHNR, CDR2 FQNEAQ, per germline (reference sequence). Between the trimmed V and J ends, which lost 2 bases and 5 bases, there was a span of 11 bases. CDR3 length: 14 amino acids. Here the CDR3 DNA reads TGTGCCAGCAGCTTACAGGGTATTCAAGATACGCAGTATTTT. It translates to CASSLQGIQDTQYF.

The rearrangement joins TRBV10-3 to TRBJ1-1; perhaps TRBD1 as D (5 bases). Per germline, CDR1 ENHRY and CDR2 SYGVKD. This CDR3 spans 11 amino acids. V lost 4 bases and J 11 bases, leaving 11 bases between the germline ends. The CDR3 sequence is CAISGQFFAFF. The CDR3 region has the DNA TGTGCCATCAGTGGACAGTTCTTTGCTTTCTTT.

This sequence joins TRBV30 and TRBJ1-5; D may be TRBD1 (6 bases). The CDR3 extends over 13 amino acids. V lost 2 bases and J 9 bases, leaving 14 bases between the germline ends. CDR1 is GTSNPN and CDR2 is SVGIG in the germline V gene (reference sequence). DNA for the CDR3: TGTGCCTGGAGTTCAGGGGCGGGTGGGCCCCAGCATTTT. This gives the protein CAWSSGAGGPQHF.

CDR3 sequence (DNA): TGTGCCAGCAGCTTAGTTCCCCATTTGGCGATGAAGCGTGAAAAACTGTTTTTT. It encodes CASSLVPHLAMKREKLFF. The rearrangement joins TRBV7-9 to TRBJ1-4; D is ambiguous. The germline gives CDR1 SEHNR, CDR2 FQNEAQ (reference sequence). The CDR3 length is 18 residues. Trimming cost V 1 base and J 7 bases, with 22 bases left between them.